This T cell receptor beta chain was retrieved from a study of T cell repertoires in cytomegalovirus infection. The CDR3 runs 15 residues. Trimming shortened V by 2 bases and J by 5 bases, and 12 bases separated the two germline ends. The germline CDR1 and CDR2 sequences are MNHNY and SVGAGI (reference sequence). MiXCR, run by TCRdb on the reads, gives a single entry per CDR3 protein. This table holds 160,000 or so distinct CDR3 sequences, about 25% found once. Study-wide results and limits: HLA-C-restricted CMV clonotypes gave the most frequent clonotype in two of eight donors. Cumulated frequencies of public TCR beta families served to identify carriers of CMV plus the relevant HLA.

On this clonotype: No antigen is known for it.

This chain uses TRBV6-6 with TRBJ2-2; TRBD1 might be the D (6 bases). This receptor was taken from a human donor in good health (CMV status not recorded). Some clones in this sample may be carry-over from other donors' samples. Sequencing was carried out using PBMCs. The CDR3 DNA reads TGTGCCAGCAGTTACCAGAGAACAGGGACCGGGGAGCTGTTTTTT. It yields the protein CASSYQRTGTGELFF.